A single sample gave rise to the 27 T cell receptor beta chains below, sequenced in a study of T cells after yellow fever vaccination. TCRdb re-called the 5' RACE reads through MiXCR, storing one row per CDR3 protein. The data contain about 350,000 distinct CDR3 sequences, 7% to 10% of them singletons. The material was PBMCs, obtained about 49 days after the first yellow fever vaccination. The receptors originated from a man aged 18 to 35 who received the YFV17D yellow fever vaccine.

The gene calls are TRBV14 and TRBJ2-1, with 14 bases fitting TRBD2. Per the germline V gene, CDR1 is SGHDN and CDR2 is FVKESK. Losses at the gene ends were 0 bases for V and 4 bases for J; bases not matched to a gene: 11. CDR3 size: 20 residues. CDR3 amino acids: CASSQERLAGGPLSYNEQFF. The CDR3, as DNA: TGTGCCAGCAGCCAAGAGCGACTAGCGGGGGGGCCGTTGAGTTACAATGAGCAGTTCTTC. Full variable domain (outside the CDR3, taken from reference TRBV14 and TRBJ2-1): EAGVTQFPSHSVIEKGQTVTLRCDPISGHDNLYWYRRVMGKEIKFLLHFVKESKQDESGMPNNRFLAERTGGTYSTLKVQPAELEDSGVYFCASSQERLAGGPLSYNEQFFGPGTRLTVL.

This chain links TRBV5-5 with TRBJ2-7; D not certain. Deletions cut 4 bases from V and 4 bases from J, with 9 bases between. The CDR3 spans 12 residues. Germline loops: CDR1 SGHKS, CDR2 YYEKEE (reference sequence). CDR3 region: CASSIVGYEQYV. DNA for the CDR3: TGTGCCAGCAGCATCGTCGGGTACGAGCAGTACGTC.

The rearrangement uses TRBV7-8 and TRBJ1-2; D remains ambiguous. The CDR3 contains 14 residues. Germline V gene sequence: CDR1 SGHVS, CDR2 FQNEAQ. V gave up 3 bases and J gave up 8 bases, with 16 bases separating them. CDR3 bases: TGTGCCAGCAGCTTGGGTCTTCGTCGGAGGGGCTACACCTTC. It codes for CASSLGLRRRGYTF. Combining the CDR3 with reference TRBV7-8 and TRBJ1-2 gives the whole variable domain GAGVSQSPRYKVAKRGQDVALRCDPISGHVSLFWYQQALGQGPEFLTYFQNEAQLDKSGLPSDRFFAERPEGSVSTLKIQRTQQEDSAVYLCASSLGLRRRGYTFGSGTRLTVV.

This sequence joins TRBV5-1 and TRBJ2-5; the D call may be TRBD1 or TRBD2 (6 bases each). The germline CDR1 and CDR2 sequences are SGHRS and YFSETQ. The CDR3 is 15 amino acids. V lost 0 bases and J lost 5, with 14 bases in between. The CDR3 sequence is CASSLGGAVLETQYF. The CDR3, as DNA: TGCGCCAGCAGCTTGGGGGGGGCCGTCCTCGAGACCCAGTACTTC.

This clonotype has at least ten counts. The rearrangement links TRBV7-9 to TRBJ1-1; no firm D call. The CDR3 loop spans 13 amino acids. Germline CDR1 is SEHNR and CDR2 is FQNEAQ (reference sequence). The V end lost 3 bases, the J end lost 1 base, and 6 bases lay between the germline ends. This CDR3 is CASSFKGNTEAFF. CDR3 nucleotides: TGTGCCAGCAGCTTTAAGGGGAACACTGAAGCTTTCTTT.

This clonotype was seen repeatedly, ten times or more. The chain is built from TRBV20-1 and TRBJ2-3; 12 bases fit TRBD2. Trimming at V came to 0 bases and at J to 0 bases, leaving 4 bases not matched to a gene. The length of the CDR3 is 17 residues. Germline V gives CDR1 DFQATT, CDR2 SNEGSKA (reference sequence). CDR3 region: CSARELAGGISTDTQYF. CDR3 in DNA: TGCAGTGCTAGAGAACTAGCGGGGGGCATAAGCACAGATACGCAGTATTTT.

Worth noting for this clonotype: Compared with germline, one end of the junction differs, possibly owing to a read error. The chain has TRBV12-3 or TRBV12-4 and TRBJ1-1; D is ambiguous. This CDR3 has 12 residues. CDR3 nucleotides: TGTCCCAGCAGTGATGACTCCCTCGAAGCTTTCTTT. Its translation is CPSSDDSLEAFF.

The chain carries TRBV15 and TRBJ1-5; TRBD1 is a possible D gene (5 bases). Germline loops: CDR1 LNHNV, CDR2 YYDKDF (reference sequence). The V end lost 6 bases, the J end lost 0 bases, and 12 bases lay between the germline ends. The CDR3 is 15 residues long. The CDR3: CATRPGDYSNQPQHF. DNA of the CDR3: TGTGCCACCAGGCCCGGGGACTATAGCAATCAGCCCCAGCATTTT.

V usage is TRBV6-5 and J usage is TRBJ1-1; no clear D. Germline CDR1 MNHEY, CDR2 SVGAGI. Trimming removed 2 bases from V and 1 base from J, with 11 bases in between. This CDR3 is built from 15 residues. CDR3 nucleotides: TGTGCCAGCAGTTACCATTGGCGGCAGAACACTGAAGCTTTCTTT. It yields the protein CASSYHWRQNTEAFF.

V is TRBV20-1 and J is TRBJ2-1, with D perhaps matching TRBD2 (7 bases). The V gene's germline CDR1 is DFQATT and CDR2 SNEGSKA (reference sequence). This CDR3 region has 15 residues. Trimming cost V 4 bases and J 7 bases, with 20 bases left between them. As DNA, the CDR3 is TGCAGTGCTATAGATCCGACTAGGGGGGGTAATGAGCAGTTCTTC. Amino acids: CSAIDPTRGGNEQFF.

The V and J genes are TRBV7-2 and TRBJ2-6, with D perhaps assigned TRBD1 or TRBD2 (6 bases each). V was trimmed by 1 base and J by 4 bases, leaving 14 bases between them. The CDR3 totals 17 residues. The germline V gene encodes CDR1 SGHTA and CDR2 FQGNSA. This CDR3 reads CASSLVRGRTGANVLTF. The CDR3 nucleotides are TGTGCCAGCAGCTTAGTCCGGGGGCGCACGGGGGCCAACGTCCTGACTTTC.

A remark on this clonotype: A junction boundary mismatches the germline segment, possibly from a read error. This sequence joins TRBV27 and TRBJ2-7; D possibly matches TRBD1 or TRBD2 (6 bases each). Germline-derived CDR1 and CDR2 are MNHEY and SMNVEV (reference sequence). This CDR3 spans 14 amino acids. CDR3 sequence reads: CASGLKGGSSEQYF. CDR3 nucleotide sequence: TGTGCCAGCGGATTAAAGGGGGGCTCCTCCGAGCAGTACTTC.

The chain combines TRBV7-8 with TRBJ2-3, with D possibly TRBD2 on 5 matching bases. The CDR3 consists of 13 residues. Germline CDR1 and CDR2: SGHVS and FQNEAQ. Between the trimmed V and J ends, which lost 4 bases and 14 bases, there was a span of 19 bases. The CDR3 sequence is CASSSQASGSRYF. CDR3 nucleotides: TGTGCCAGCAGCTCCCAGGCGTCGGGGAGTCGGTATTTT.

In its sample, this clonotype was seen a few times. The chain joins TRBV6-5 to TRBJ2-2, with D possibly matching TRBD1 (6 bases). CDR3 size: 18 residues. Germline CDR1 MNHEY, CDR2 SVGAGI. The V gene lost 0 bases and the J gene lost 0 bases, with 14 bases spanning the gap. The CDR3 nucleotides are TGTGCCAGCAGTTACTCTGCACAGGGTTTCGCGAACACCGGGGAGCTGTTTTTT. Translation gives CASSYSAQGFANTGELFF.

This chain uses TRBV11-2 with TRBJ1-5; D may be TRBD1 (5 bases). Germline lookup yields CDR1 SGHAT and CDR2 FQNNGV. This CDR3 is 18 amino acids long. Trimming pared 3 bases from V and 1 base from J, leaving 19 bases between. This chain's CDR3 is CASSLTFREGASNQPQHF. CDR3 coding DNA: TGTGCCAGCAGCTTGACTTTTCGTGAAGGGGCGAGCAATCAGCCCCAGCATTTT.

The rearrangement links TRBV20-1 to TRBJ2-3; 10 nucleotides agree with TRBD1. The ends lost 6 bases at V and 1 base at J; junction bases unmatched: 4. This CDR3 region has 14 residues. Germline V lookup: CDR1 DFQATT, CDR2 SNEGSKA (reference sequence). The CDR3 reads CSASDRGGTDTQYF. Written as DNA, the CDR3 is TGCAGTGCCTCGGACAGGGGGGGCACAGATACGCAGTATTTT.

This clonotype showed up just a few times. The rearrangement uses TRBV5-1 and TRBJ2-7, with D tentatively TRBD1 (5 bases). V shed 4 bases and J shed 0 bases, with 14 bases lying between them. The length of the CDR3 is 15 residues. CDR1 and CDR2 (germline): SGHRS, YFSETQ. The CDR3 loop is CASSPRTRSSYEQYF. DNA of the CDR3: TGCGCCAGCAGCCCCCGGACACGAAGCTCCTACGAGCAGTACTTC.

This clonotype has only a few counts. This rearrangement joins TRBV20-1 to TRBJ2-5, with 9 bases fitting TRBD1. The CDR3 sequence is 13 residues long. The germline V gene encodes CDR1 DFQATT and CDR2 SNEGSKA (reference sequence). The trim removed 7 bases at V and 4 bases at J, leaving 7 bases unmatched. CDR3: CSVSGQGGETQYF. CDR3 nucleotide sequence: TGCAGTGTTTCGGGACAGGGTGGAGAGACCCAGTACTTC.

The chain has TRBV3-1 and TRBJ1-2; a weak D match, TRBD1 (6 bases). The CDR3 extends over 13 amino acids. Between the trimmed V and J ends, which lost 2 bases and 9 bases, there was a span of 13 bases. The germline gives CDR1 LGHDT, CDR2 YNNKEL (reference sequence). CDR3 sequence reads: CASSQPSGASYTF. The CDR3 DNA reads TGTGCCAGCAGCCAACCATCAGGGGCGAGCTACACCTTC.

This CDR3 is CASSQAASSYNEQFF. CDR3 bases: TGTGCCAGCAGCCAAGCCGCCTCCTCCTACAATGAGCAGTTCTTC. The chain joins TRBV3-1 to TRBJ2-1; unclear D gene. V lost 1 base, J lost 0 bases, and 7 bases lay in between. The CDR3 is 15 amino acids. Germline V gene data show CDR1 as LGHDT and CDR2 as YNNKEL (reference sequence).

A word on this clonotype: At one of its ends the junction is not consistent with the germline gene, which may arise from a read error. The chain carries TRBV5-1 and TRBJ1-1; weak D call: TRBD1 (6 bases). CDR1 and CDR2 (germline): SGHRS, YFSETQ. The CDR3 covers 15 residues. This CDR3 is CASGRGGDRSTEALF. The CDR3 nucleotides read TGCGCCAGCGGGAGAGGGGGGGATAGGAGCACTGAAGCTCTCTTT.

The chain carries TRBV20-1 and TRBJ2-7; D is tentatively TRBD1 or TRBD2 (5 bases each). There are 15 residues in the CDR3. CDR1 is DFQATT and CDR2 is SNEGSKA in the germline V gene (reference sequence). Trimming shortened V by 5 bases and J by 1 base, and 18 bases separated the two germline ends. CDR3 DNA sequence: TGCAGTGCTTACGCAGAGGGACGGATATCCTACGAGCAGTACTTC. Its translation is CSAYAEGRISYEQYF.

This clonotype showed up just a few times. In nucleotides, the CDR3 is TGTGCCGGCGGGACAGGGCGTTATGAGCAGTTCTTC. It codes for CAGGTGRYEQFF. This sequence joins TRBV7-9 and TRBJ2-1; TRBD1 aligns across 9 bases. The V and J ends lost 11 bases and 8 bases, in that order; junction bases with no gene match: 7. The CDR3 is made up of 12 amino acids. The germline CDR1 and CDR2 sequences are SEHNR and FQNEAQ (reference sequence).

This clonotype was seen only a few times. The chain carries TRBV27 and TRBJ1-2, with 7 bases that match TRBD1. V trimming: 0 bases; J trimming: 5 bases; junction bases outside the gene matches: 3. Germline values: CDR1 MNHEY, CDR2 SMNVEV (reference sequence). This CDR3 contains 14 residues. CDR3 loop: CASSLSAGGYGYTF. DNA for the CDR3: TGTGCCAGCAGTTTATCGGCAGGGGGATATGGCTACACCTTC.

This clonotype was seen more than once but under ten times. The chain employs TRBV5-1 and TRBJ1-1; D possibly corresponds to TRBD1 (5 bases). Trimming stripped 3 bases from V and 5 bases from J, with 14 bases between. The CDR3 is made up of 14 amino acids. Germline assignment: CDR1 SGHRS and CDR2 YFSETQ. The CDR3 sequence is CASSSGEGFTEAFF. The CDR3 nucleotides are TGCGCCAGCAGCTCGGGGGAGGGGTTTACTGAAGCTTTCTTT.

The DNA of the CDR3 is TGTGCCAGCAGCCCTGGGGAAAACCCCGATGAGCAGTTCTTC. Its protein product is CASSPGENPDEQFF. The V gene is TRBV7-2, the J gene TRBJ2-1; D not certain. V dropped 5 bases and J dropped 8 bases, with 16 bases sitting between them. The germline V gene has CDR1 SGHTA and CDR2 FQGNSA. The CDR3 is 14 residues long.

There are a few counts of this clonotype. This chain joins TRBV6-4 and TRBJ2-7; D perhaps matches TRBD1 (6 bases). Germline V gene data show CDR1 as MRHNA and CDR2 as SNTAGT. The CDR3 spans 14 residues. V gave up 10 bases and J gave up 2 bases, with 18 bases separating them. This CDR3 reads CAITGTGGPYEQYV. Written as DNA, the CDR3 is TGTGCCATCACAGGGACGGGTGGGCCCTACGAGCAGTACGTC.